This T cell receptor (beta chain) is from a study of T cell responses to AZD1222 COVID-19 vaccine. General study points: Females made up more of the donors, who were largely white British, and clonal diversity may have come out too low. Vaccination with two AZD1222 doses was followed by a rise in Spike-specific TCR breadth and depth.

Generated by immunoSEQ multiplex PCR, the TCRdb table keeps only in-frame clones and is missing some. The sample consists of around 150,000 clones, approximately 94% of them appearing once. In regard to this clone: The antigen is not known.

This TCR was recovered from an adult who received the AZD1222 COVID-19 vaccine. The material sequenced was peripheral blood, taken 28 days after the second AZD1222 dose.

The CDR3 nucleotides read TGTGCCTGGACGTCAGAAGGTGGCATCTACGAGCAGTACTTC. This gives the protein CAWTSEGGIYEQYF. This rearrangement joins TRBV30 to TRBJ2-7; D call uncertain. The ends were cut back, 4 bases at V and 3 bases at J, with 16 bases in the middle. Per germline, CDR1 GTSNPN and CDR2 SVGIG (reference sequence). CDR3 length equals 14 residues.